The 10 T cell receptor beta chains below were found in one sample sequenced in a study of OX40 agonist ivuxolimab in advanced cancers. To prepare the library, the immunoSEQ multiplex PCR assay was applied. TCRdb took this table from immuneACCESS and kept in-frame rearrangements with V and J called. Such tables lack part of the clones; where checked against another copy, unresolved V genes explain under half of the gap, and the rest is unexplained. The sample yields about 48,000 clones; around 86% were counted once. Of the sample, under 2.5% is held by the ten largest clones. The specimen was CD4+ or CD8+ T cells sorted from blood, collected in a trial of the OX40 agonist ivuxolimab. These receptors all stem from an adult with an advanced solid tumor such as melanoma, head and neck, liver or kidney cancer.

The chain is built from TRBV5-1 and TRBJ2-5, with a possible D match to TRBD1 (6 bases). This CDR3 is built from 14 residues. V dropped 0 bases and J dropped 5 bases, with 11 bases sitting between them. Germline assignment: CDR1 SGHRS and CDR2 YFSETQ. The chain's CDR3 is CASSLDREGETQYF. The CDR3, as DNA: TGCGCCAGCAGCTTGGACAGGGAAGGGGAGACCCAGTACTTC.

V and J are TRBV11-2 and TRBJ2-7; 8 bases agree with TRBD2. The CDR3 consists of 15 residues. Germline V gives CDR1 SGHAT, CDR2 FQNNGV. Trimming cost V 0 bases and J 3 bases; bases outside gene matches: 4. CDR3 protein: CASSLDHGGVYEQYF. Here the CDR3 DNA reads TGTGCCAGCAGCTTAGATCACGGGGGGGTCTACGAGCAGTACTTC.

This chain joins TRBV6-5 and TRBJ2-5; a possible D gene is TRBD1 (5 bases). Between the trimmed V and J ends, which lost 0 bases and 5 bases, there was a span of 13 bases. Germline V gene sequence: CDR1 MNHEY, CDR2 SVGAGI. The CDR3 is made up of 15 amino acids. The CDR3: CASSYSGQGHETQYF. The CDR3 nucleotides read TGTGCCAGCAGTTACTCGGGGCAGGGTCATGAGACCCAGTACTTC.

This chain uses TRBV5-1 with TRBJ2-1; the match to TRBD1 covers 8 bases. V lost 0 bases and J lost 4; bases outside the gene matches: 3. The CDR3 sequence is 15 residues long. Germline values: CDR1 SGHRS, CDR2 YFSETQ. The CDR3 coding sequence is TGCGCCAGCAGCTTGGCGGGACAGGAGTACAATGAGCAGTTCTTC. This gives the protein CASSLAGQEYNEQFF.

The chain combines TRBV29-1 with TRBJ2-7, with 8 positions matching TRBD1. CDR1 and CDR2 from the germline V gene are SQVTM and ANQGSEA. V was pared by 5 bases and J by 5 bases, with 8 bases of the junction left unmatched. The CDR3 runs 13 residues. The CDR3 DNA follows: TGCAGCGTTCATGAGGACAGGGCCAACGAGCAGTACTTC. It yields the protein CSVHEDRANEQYF.

V gene TRBV7-2 combines with J gene TRBJ2-3, with D possibly being TRBD2 (7 bases). CDR3 length: 17 amino acids. Germline values: CDR1 SGHTA, CDR2 FQGNSA. V lost 2 bases and J 3 bases, leaving 18 bases between the germline ends. The CDR3 sequence is CASSLSGGGRGTDTQYF. CDR3 bases: TGTGCCAGCAGCTTATCCGGGGGCGGGAGAGGGACAGATACGCAGTATTTT.

DNA for the CDR3: TGTGCCAGCTCACCACTAGACCCCGGCGGGTCTGGAAACACCATATATTTT. This translates into CASSPLDPGGSGNTIYF. The chain couples TRBV18 to TRBJ1-3; the D is unclear. The V gene lost 1 base and the J gene lost 1 base, with 14 bases spanning the gap. Germline lookup yields CDR1 KGHSH and CDR2 LQKENI. The CDR3 has 17 amino acids.

The chain couples TRBV2 to TRBJ1-2, with D uncertain. The CDR3 runs 13 residues. In germline, CDR1 is SNHLY, CDR2 FYNNEI. V was shortened by 2 bases and J by 5 bases, with 9 bases between the two germline ends. The DNA of the CDR3 is TGTGCCAGCAGTGAAATTCGGCTGTATGGCTACACCTTC. Protein product: CASSEIRLYGYTF.

The rearrangement uses TRBV7-7 and TRBJ2-5; 9 bases map to TRBD1. The CDR3 sequence is 15 residues long. V gave up 5 bases and J gave up 5 bases; unmatched junction bases: 9. Per the germline V gene, CDR1 is SSHAT and CDR2 is FNYEAQ (reference sequence). CDR3 sequence reads: CASSIRDRVGETQYF. CDR3 nucleotide sequence: TGTGCCAGCAGCATCCGGGACAGGGTTGGGGAGACCCAGTACTTC.

The V and J genes are TRBV2 and TRBJ1-5; perhaps TRBD1 as D (5 bases). There are 15 residues in the CDR3. Between the trimmed V and J ends, which lost 7 bases and 0 bases, there was a span of 13 bases. CDR1 is SNHLY and CDR2 is FYNNEI in the germline V gene. CDR3 residues: CASTPGPPSNQPQHF. The CDR3 DNA reads as TGTGCCAGCACCCCAGGGCCCCCTAGCAATCAGCCCCAGCATTTT.